These 24 T cell receptor beta chains were all obtained from the same sample, sequenced in a study of T cell responses to AZD1222 COVID-19 vaccine. Assay used: immunoSEQ multiplex PCR; TCRdb lists only in-frame clones, some missing. The sample yields 150,000 to 200,000 clones, about 92% seen once. The sample here was peripheral blood, taken on day 0 of AZD1222 vaccination. These receptors all stem from an adult in good health.

CDR3 bases: TGCGCCAGCAGCGACAGCTATTCACCCCTCCACTTT. This encodes CASSDSYSPLHF. This chain uses TRBV10-1 with TRBJ1-6, with D perhaps TRBD1 (5 bases). Germline CDR1 WNHNN, CDR2 SYGVQD (reference sequence). The CDR3 length is 12 residues. V shed 6 bases and J shed 8 bases, with 8 bases lying between them.

This rearrangement joins TRBV3-1 (or the pseudogene TRBV3-2) to TRBJ1-2; tentatively, D is TRBD1 (6 bases). CDR1 and CDR2 from the germline V gene are LGHDT and YNNKEL (reference sequence). This CDR3 contains 15 residues. Between the trimmed V and J ends, which lost 0 bases and 6 bases, there was a span of 14 bases. The CDR3 coding sequence is TGTGCCAGCAGCCAAGATAAGAACAGGGTAGATGGCTACACCTTC. Residues: CASSQDKNRVDGYTF.

The chain recombines TRBV2 with TRBJ2-1; 9 bases are a match to TRBD2. The CDR3 spans 15 residues. Trimming at V came to 4 bases and at J to 2 bases, leaving 3 bases not matched to a gene. Germline CDR1 SNHLY, CDR2 FYNNEI. CDR3 protein: CASSVSGRPYNEQFF. The CDR3 region has the DNA TGTGCCAGCAGTGTGAGCGGGAGGCCCTACAATGAGCAGTTCTTC.

The chain has TRBV5-1 and TRBJ1-2, with D possibly being TRBD1 (5 bases). Per germline, CDR1 SGHRS and CDR2 YFSETQ. Trimming cost V 0 bases and J 1 base, with 10 bases left between them. This CDR3 is 15 amino acids long. CDR3 loop: CASSLEGRVNYGYTF. Here the CDR3 DNA reads TGCGCCAGCAGCTTGGAGGGCAGGGTTAACTATGGCTACACCTTC.

A few counts support this clone. The rearrangement uses TRBV5-1 and TRBJ1-1; D is ambiguous. CDR3 length: 14 residues. Trimming shortened V by 3 bases and J by 1 base, and 10 bases separated the two germline ends. Germline lookup yields CDR1 SGHRS and CDR2 YFSETQ. The chain's CDR3 is CASSSGPQNTEAFF. The CDR3 region has the DNA TGCGCCAGCAGCTCCGGGCCGCAGAACACTGAAGCTTTCTTT.

The chain has TRBV30 and TRBJ2-7; 8 positions match TRBD2. This CDR3 comprises 15 residues. V lost 4 bases, J lost 0 bases, and 8 bases stayed unmatched. The germline CDR1 and CDR2 sequences are GTSNPN and SVGIG (reference sequence). This CDR3 reads CAWKTSGRLSYEQYF. The CDR3, as DNA: TGTGCCTGGAAGACGAGCGGGAGACTCTCCTACGAGCAGTACTTC. The full variable domain, completed using reference TRBV30 and TRBJ2-7, is SQTIHQWPATLVQPVGSPLSLECTVEGTSNPNLYWYRQAAGRGLQLLFYSVGIGQISSEVPQNLSASRPQDRQFILSSKKLLLSDSGFYLCAWKTSGRLSYEQYFGPGTRLTVT.

CDR3 in amino acids: CASSESGATGIREKLFF. The CDR3 DNA follows: TGCGCCAGCAGTGAGTCGGGGGCGACAGGGATAAGGGAAAAACTGTTTTTT. The chain carries TRBV10-1 and TRBJ1-4, with 7 bases matching TRBD1. From germline, CDR1 is WNHNN and CDR2 SYGVQD (reference sequence). The V gene end was trimmed by 0 bases and the J gene end by 8 bases; junction bases not matched to a gene: 12. CDR3 length: 17 amino acids.

The rearrangement uses TRBV10-3 and TRBJ1-4; D not certain. V lost 0 bases, J lost 0 bases, and 14 bases lay in between. The CDR3 extends over 18 amino acids. Germline V CDR1 and CDR2: ENHRY, SYGVKD. CDR3 residues: CAISESISFGATNEKLFF. The CDR3 DNA sequence: TGTGCCATCAGTGAGTCAATCTCGTTCGGGGCAACTAATGAAAAACTGTTTTTT.

The rearrangement uses TRBV28 and TRBJ1-2, with a tentative D call TRBD1 (5 bases). Trimming took off 5 bases at V and 10 bases at J, with 23 bases between the two ends. The CDR3 length is 15 residues. Germline V lookup: CDR1 MDHEN, CDR2 SYDVKM. The CDR3 DNA reads as TGTGCCAGCAGTCCCTCCCGGGGGGTTCCACACTCCTACACCTTC. This translates into CASSPSRGVPHSYTF.

This chain links TRBV28 with TRBJ1-1, with D perhaps TRBD1 (5 bases). The CDR3 has 15 amino acids. V gave up 6 bases and J gave up 0 bases, with 14 bases separating them. Germline values: CDR1 MDHEN, CDR2 SYDVKM. CDR3 sequence: CASSPYGAMNTEAFF. The CDR3 nucleotides read TGTGCCAGCAGCCCATACGGGGCCATGAACACTGAAGCTTTCTTT.

The chain links TRBV5-1 to TRBJ2-7, with 7 bases identical to TRBD1. The CDR3 is 12 residues long. Germline lookup yields CDR1 SGHRS and CDR2 YFSETQ. V lost 6 bases, J lost 2 bases, and 2 bases stayed unmatched. The CDR3 spells CASKTGTYEQYF. The CDR3 DNA sequence: TGCGCCAGCAAGACAGGGACCTACGAGCAGTACTTC.

The chain employs TRBV29-1 and TRBJ2-3; TRBD2 matches 8 bases. The CDR3 sequence is 15 residues long. Germline V CDR1 and CDR2: SQVTM, ANQGSEA. Trimming cost V 6 bases and J 0 bases; bases outside gene matches: 8. DNA of the CDR3: TGCAGCGTCGTGGTAGCGGGACCTAGCACAGATACGCAGTATTTT. Amino acid sequence: CSVVVAGPSTDTQYF.

The rearrangement joins TRBV7-2 to TRBJ2-1; D gene ambiguous. The CDR3 contains 12 residues. Trimming took off 1 base at V and 9 bases at J, with 7 bases between the two ends. Germline assignment: CDR1 SGHTA and CDR2 FQGNSA. The CDR3 loop is CASSLDRSEQFF. The CDR3 coding sequence is TGTGCCAGCAGCTTAGACCGAAGTGAGCAGTTCTTC.

The chain carries TRBV5-4 and TRBJ2-5, with 15 bases identical to TRBD2. Germline CDR1 and CDR2: SGHNT and YYREEE (reference sequence). The CDR3 sequence is 16 residues long. The V and J ends lost 5 bases and 5 bases, in that order; junction bases with no gene match: 7. The CDR3 spells CASSVVGTSGGETQYF. CDR3 sequence (DNA): TGTGCCAGCAGTGTGGTTGGGACTAGCGGGGGGGAGACCCAGTACTTC.

The CDR3 region has the DNA TGTGCCAGCAGTGAGGGGGGGGTGCTTTTTACCTACACCTTC. Protein sequence: CASSEGGVLFTYTF. The chain uses TRBV6-1 and TRBJ1-2, with a tentative D call TRBD1 (5 bases). The length of the CDR3 is 14 residues. CDR1 and CDR2 (germline): MNHNS, SASEGT. V was trimmed by 3 bases and J by 10 bases, leaving 18 bases between them.

The chain uses TRBV16 and TRBJ2-2, with D tentatively TRBD1 (6 bases). Germline V gene lookup returns CDR1 KGHSY and CDR2 FQNENV. Trimming pared 1 base from V and 4 bases from J, leaving 16 bases between. This CDR3 is built from 17 residues. CDR3 nucleotides: TGTGCCAGCAGCCAATGGAGGAACAGGGCGTTCACCGGGGAGCTGTTTTTT. Protein product: CASSQWRNRAFTGELFF.

This clone has more than one count but fewer than ten. This chain connects TRBV7-9 to TRBJ2-2, with unresolved D. Trimming shortened V by 5 bases and J by 0 bases, and 13 bases separated the two germline ends. The V gene's germline CDR1 is SEHNR and CDR2 FQNEAQ (reference sequence). CDR3 length: 16 amino acids. The CDR3 spells CASSTADLANTGELFF. The CDR3 DNA is TGTGCCAGCAGCACGGCGGACCTTGCGAACACCGGGGAGCTGTTTTTT.

The V call is TRBV29-1, the J call TRBJ2-1, with D uncertain. Between the trimmed V and J ends, which lost 0 bases and 6 bases, there was a span of 6 bases. This CDR3 comprises 12 residues. The germline V gene encodes CDR1 SQVTM and CDR2 ANQGSEA. Here the CDR3 reads CSVEDLPNEQFF. CDR3 nucleotide sequence: TGCAGCGTTGAAGATCTCCCCAATGAGCAGTTCTTC.

V gene TRBV28 combines with J gene TRBJ1-1; the D is unclear. V lost 7 bases and J 1 base, leaving 4 bases between the germline ends. The CDR3 covers 11 residues. CDR1 and CDR2 from the germline V gene are MDHEN and SYDVKM. The DNA for the CDR3 is TGTGCCAGCATGGAGAACACTGAAGCTTTCTTT. Encoded protein: CASMENTEAFF.

V usage is TRBV5-1 and J usage is TRBJ1-2, with 7 positions matching TRBD1. The junction had 12 bases not matched to a gene; V was cut back by 4 bases and J by 6 bases. The CDR3 contains 15 residues. In germline, CDR1 is SGHRS, CDR2 YFSETQ. The CDR3 bases are TGCGCCAGCAGCCCTAACCCGGGACAGAGAGATGGCTACACCTTC. As protein: CASSPNPGQRDGYTF.

Only one count was recorded for this clone. The CDR3: CSVEREPDTQYF. The CDR3 bases are TGCAGCGTTGAGCGGGAGCCAGATACGCAGTATTTT. The chain has TRBV29-1 and TRBJ2-3; 7 nucleotides match TRBD2. J was trimmed by 4 bases and V by 3 bases; bases with no gene match: 1. CDR1 and CDR2 from the germline V gene are SQVTM and ANQGSEA. The CDR3 runs to 12 residues.

The V and J genes are TRBV7-8 and TRBJ2-1; D remains unclear. The CDR3 contains 15 residues. The V and J ends lost 5 bases and 4 bases respectively, with 15 bases between them. Germline V gives CDR1 SGHVS, CDR2 FQNEAQ. The CDR3 region is CASSNSLLYYNEQFF. The CDR3 nucleotides read TGTGCCAGCAGCAACTCTCTGCTTTATTACAATGAGCAGTTCTTC.

Only one count was recorded for this clone. This chain connects TRBV3-1 (or the pseudogene TRBV3-2) to TRBJ2-4; 7 bases match TRBD1. The V gene's germline CDR1 is LGHDT and CDR2 YNNKEL (reference sequence). V was pared by 2 bases and J by 1 base, with 5 bases of the junction left unmatched. The CDR3 consists of 16 residues. This chain's CDR3 is CASSQIRGRAKNIQYF. As DNA, the CDR3 is TGTGCCAGCAGCCAAATTAGGGGGCGTGCCAAAAACATTCAGTACTTC.

The CDR3 here is CASSLGRILTYSNQPQHF. The DNA of the CDR3 is TGTGCCAGCAGTTTGGGCAGGATATTAACCTATAGCAATCAGCCCCAGCATTTT. The rearrangement links TRBV28 to TRBJ1-5; D not resolved. Germline CDR1 MDHEN, CDR2 SYDVKM. The CDR3 extends over 18 amino acids. Trimming removed 3 bases from V and 0 bases from J, with 18 bases in between. The variable domain in full, completed from reference TRBV28 and TRBJ1-5, reads DVKVTQSSRYLVKRTGEKVFLECVQDMDHENMFWYRQDPGLGLRLIYFSYDVKMKEKGDIPEGYSVSREKKERFSLILESASTNQTSMYLCASSLGRILTYSNQPQHFGDGTRLSIL.